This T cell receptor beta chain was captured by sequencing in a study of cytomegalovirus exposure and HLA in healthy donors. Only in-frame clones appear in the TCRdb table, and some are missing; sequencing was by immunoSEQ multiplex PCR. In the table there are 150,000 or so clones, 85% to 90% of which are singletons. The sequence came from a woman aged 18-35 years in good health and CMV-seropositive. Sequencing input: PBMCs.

The CDR3 nucleotides are TGTGCCAGCACGCTAGCGGGTCTAGAGACCCAGTACTTC. Amino acid sequence: CASTLAGLETQYF. V is TRBV7-9 and J is TRBJ2-5; 8 positions agree with TRBD2. The CDR3 has 13 amino acids. Germline-derived CDR1 and CDR2 are SEHNR and FQNEAQ (reference sequence). Trimming at V came to 7 bases and at J to 4 bases, leaving 5 bases not matched to a gene.